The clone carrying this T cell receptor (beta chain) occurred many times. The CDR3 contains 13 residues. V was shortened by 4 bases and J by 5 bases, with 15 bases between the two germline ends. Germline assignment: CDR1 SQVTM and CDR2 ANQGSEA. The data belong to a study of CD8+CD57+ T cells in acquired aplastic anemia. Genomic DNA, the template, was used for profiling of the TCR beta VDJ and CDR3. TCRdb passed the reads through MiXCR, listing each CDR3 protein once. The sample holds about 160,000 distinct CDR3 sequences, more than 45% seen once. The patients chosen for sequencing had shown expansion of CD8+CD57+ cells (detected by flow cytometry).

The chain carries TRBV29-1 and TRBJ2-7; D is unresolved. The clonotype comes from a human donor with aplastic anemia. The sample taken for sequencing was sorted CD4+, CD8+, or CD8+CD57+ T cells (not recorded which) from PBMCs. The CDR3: CSVAAIVGNEQYF. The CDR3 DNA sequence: TGCAGCGTTGCTGCTATCGTCGGAAACGAGCAGTACTTC.